Reported below is one T cell receptor beta chain. Its antigen remains unidentified. No per-base quality is available; no much larger clone lies one base away. These data belong to a study of blood T cell repertoires in COVID-19 (dated by TCRdb to the early 2020s). In the study overall: Collaborator samples came from the United States, Italy and Spain and covered acute and convalescent phases of COVID-19. The prospective study material was composed of cDNA or gDNA derived from T cells, B-cell-depleted T cells, or PBMCs. Deeply sampled blood TCRbeta repertoires from subjects exposed to, actively infected with, or recovered from COVID-19 were included in the dataset. The samples were drawn from two sources: the first 160 participants of the ongoing ImmuneRACE study, and 950 to 1,500 subjects contributed by 6 global collaborators. Sample metadata almost always included a de-identified subject ID, COVID-19 status, age in years and sex. HLA class I and class II types, where available, came from metadata supplied by the sample provider rather than from assay-based typing. A freely available public database, intended as a resource for researchers studying the immune response to SARS-CoV-2, is where the repertoires were released. On the study overall, not on this receptor specifically: Clinical and demographic metadata were provided uncurated, with the amount varying by source and participant.

TCRbeta CDR3 regions were amplified from genomic DNA by means of the immunoSEQ Assay, a bias-controlled multiplex PCR. In the original analysis: Nucleated cell counts per sample were estimated from amplification of reference gene primers within the assay. Sequence reads were collapsed and filtered to measure the absolute abundance of every unique TCRbeta CDR3 rearrangement. For each sample, productive Simpson clonality was calculated by taking the square root of Simpson's diversity index across productive rearrangements. The immuneACCESS repertoire file appears here via TCRdb, limited to in-frame rearrangements. These files lack a portion of the clones; in checked studies, under half of the deficit traces to unresolved V genes, and the cause of the others is not known. V and J calls and clone size are those listed in that table; D and trimming were worked out from the DNA. For this sample there are a few hundred thousand clones; around 92% appear just once. The ten largest clones take up around 2.8% of the sample.

At one collaborating source in Seattle, patients were enrolled during active infection and were followed longitudinally through the course of disease. The collaborating institutions used their own protocols to collect whole blood in K2EDTA tubes. For TCRbeta analysis, collaborators shipped samples in one of three forms: frozen whole blood, isolated PBMCs, or DNA extracted from either of those sample types. Inclusive of the bounding cysteine and phenylalanine, the CDR3 is 15 residues long. Kept here is only the CDR3 DNA, which spans 45 bases and is read in frame from base 1. Between the V and J ends, shortened by 5 bases and 0 bases respectively, the junction contains 14 bases. As encoded in the germline V gene, CDR1 is MNHEY while CDR2 is SVGAGI.

What was sequenced was peripheral blood. The receptor was isolated from a woman aged 25 to 39 with COVID-19, enrolled during active disease. The sequence links TRBV6-5 to TRBJ2-7; TRBD1 is a weak D gene call, 6 bases matching. The nucleotides read TGTGCCAGCAGTCGCAACACGGACAGCTCCTACGAGCAGTACTTC. It translates to CASSRNTDSSYEQYF.